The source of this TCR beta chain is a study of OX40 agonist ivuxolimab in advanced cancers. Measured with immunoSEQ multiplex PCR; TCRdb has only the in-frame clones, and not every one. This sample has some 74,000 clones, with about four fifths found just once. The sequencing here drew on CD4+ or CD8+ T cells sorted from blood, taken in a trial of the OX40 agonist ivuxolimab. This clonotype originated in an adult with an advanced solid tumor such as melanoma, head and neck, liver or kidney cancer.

CDR3 loop: CASSLGAGTGRNIQYF. CDR3 bases: TGTGCCAGCAGTTTAGGAGCCGGCACAGGGCGAAACATTCAGTACTTC. The chain couples TRBV28 to TRBJ2-4, with D possibly matching TRBD1 (6 bases). The V and J ends lost 2 bases and 6 bases respectively, with 17 bases between them. The V gene's germline CDR1 is MDHEN and CDR2 SYDVKM. This CDR3 is 16 amino acids long.